A single sample gave rise to the 21 T cell receptor beta chains below, sequenced in a study of blood T cell repertoires in COVID-19. Clones were sequenced by immunoSEQ multiplex PCR, and TCRdb holds only the in-frame ones, with some missing. The table lists 400,000 or so clones, approximately 92% of them singletons. The source material was PBMCs or T cells enriched from blood (not recorded which). The receptors were gathered from a man aged 25-40 years who had recovered from COVID-19.

The V gene is TRBV5-1, the J gene TRBJ2-1; 7 nucleotides align to TRBD2. V was pared by 0 bases and J by 5 bases, with 2 bases of the junction left unmatched. Germline assignment: CDR1 SGHRS and CDR2 YFSETQ. This CDR3 is built from 14 residues. CDR3 sequence: CASSLDGTNNEQFF. The CDR3 nucleotides read TGCGCCAGCAGCTTGGACGGGACTAACAATGAGCAGTTCTTC.

V gene TRBV2 combines with J gene TRBJ1-4, with D possibly being TRBD1 (5 bases). The CDR3 has 13 residues. Looked up from germline, CDR1 is SNHLY and CDR2 is FYNNEI. V lost 11 bases to trimming and J lost 5 bases, with 15 bases between them. CDR3 DNA sequence: TGTGCCGGCAAGGGGCTGCAAAATGAAAAACTGTTTTTT. Translating gives CAGKGLQNEKLFF.

The rearrangement joins TRBV28 to TRBJ1-3, with D maybe TRBD1 (6 bases). The CDR3 is 16 amino acids. From germline, CDR1 is MDHEN and CDR2 SYDVKM. Trimming stripped 3 bases from V and 3 bases from J, with 15 bases between. CDR3 sequence: CASSLAQGRRGNTIYF. In DNA, the CDR3 is TGTGCCAGCAGTTTGGCTCAGGGGCGTCGTGGAAACACCATATATTTT.

The CDR3 region is CASSRHRGYTF. The DNA for the CDR3 is TGTGCCAGCAGCAGACATCGTGGCTACACCTTC. The rearrangement joins TRBV12-3 or TRBV12-4 to TRBJ1-2; D gene ambiguous. Between the trimmed V and J ends, which lost 6 bases and 7 bases, there was a span of 9 bases. The CDR3 consists of 11 residues.

The V gene is TRBV28, the J gene TRBJ1-2, with 8 bases lining up with TRBD1. V lost 6 bases, J lost 7 bases, and 16 bases stayed unmatched. The CDR3 loop spans 16 amino acids. CDR1 is MDHEN, CDR2 SYDVKM, per germline. Here the CDR3 DNA reads TGTGCCAGCAGCCCCTTAAACCCGGGACAGGCAGGTGGCTACACCTTC. Amino acids: CASSPLNPGQAGGYTF.

The chain carries TRBV21-1 and TRBJ2-1; the listed D gene, TRBD2, was not tested against the DNA. TRBV21-1 is termed a pseudogene. This CDR3 comprises 16 residues. The CDR3 region has the DNA TGTGCCAGCAGCAAAGCGCTCCAGCGGCCCTACAATGAGCAGTTCTTC. It translates to CASSKALQRPYNEQFF.

The chain couples TRBV7-9 to TRBJ1-1; 10 bases map to TRBD1. The CDR3 has 19 amino acids. From germline, CDR1 is SEHNR and CDR2 FQNEAQ (reference sequence). After removal of 1 base from V and 6 bases from J, the junction contained 17 bases not matched to a gene. CDR3: CASSLVWERGQGNFAEAFF. The DNA for the CDR3 is TGTGCCAGCAGCTTAGTGTGGGAGCGGGGACAGGGGAATTTCGCTGAAGCTTTCTTT.

This clone came up a few times. The chain carries TRBV29-1 and TRBJ1-2; 7 nucleotides line up with TRBD1. The CDR3 is 14 residues long. CDR1 and CDR2 from the germline V gene are SQVTM and ANQGSEA. V lost 6 bases and J lost 2; bases outside the gene matches: 9. CDR3 loop: CSVVAGTDNYGYTF. The CDR3 nucleotides are TGCAGCGTCGTAGCCGGGACAGACAACTATGGCTACACCTTC.

As for this clone: The DNA is omitted, as the CDR3 cannot be located on it reliably, and the CDR3 follows TCRdb's listing. The J gene is TRBJ2-4, the V gene TRBV28; the tabulated D call, TRBD2, remains unverified against the DNA. In germline, CDR1 is MDHEN, CDR2 SYDVKM. The CDR3 length is 16 residues, termini included. CDR3 amino acids: CASSTSGVLAKNIQYF.

Only a few counts were recorded for this clone. The gene calls are TRBV6-6 and TRBJ1-2, with 7 bases matching TRBD1. Germline V lookup: CDR1 MNHNY, CDR2 SVGAGI (reference sequence). The trim removed 4 bases at V and 1 base at J, leaving 3 bases unmatched. This CDR3 is built from 14 residues. The CDR3 here is CASSLGQFNYGYTF. The DNA of the CDR3 is TGTGCCAGCAGTTTGGGACAGTTTAACTATGGCTACACCTTC.

V gene TRBV29-1 combines with J gene TRBJ1-5, with 7 bases lining up with TRBD1. The CDR3 length is 13 residues. Trimming removed 6 bases from V and 7 bases from J; junction bases left unmatched: 9. Germline V gene sequence: CDR1 SQVTM, CDR2 ANQGSEA. The CDR3 nucleotides are TGCAGCGTCAGACAGGGAGGCTTGCAGCCCCAGCATTTT. Protein sequence: CSVRQGGLQPQHF.

The J gene is TRBJ2-2, the V gene TRBV7-2, with TRBD2 matching over 7 bases. V was clipped by 2 bases and J by 6 bases; unmatched bases: 6. Per germline, CDR1 SGHTA and CDR2 FQGNSA. The CDR3 loop spans 15 amino acids. The CDR3 sequence: CASSLTTSVSGELFF. The CDR3 region has the DNA TGTGCCAGCAGCTTAACCACTAGCGTATCCGGGGAGCTGTTTTTT.

The chain employs TRBV7-2 and TRBJ2-5; the match to TRBD2 covers 8 bases. Germline CDR1 is SGHTA and CDR2 is FQGNSA. The CDR3 length is 14 residues. V was pared by 1 base and J by 12 bases, with 10 bases of the junction left unmatched. Here the CDR3 reads CASSLGGAGGGEYF. The CDR3 bases are TGTGCCAGCAGCTTAGGAGGCGCGGGAGGTGGGGAGTACTTC.

The V gene is TRBV6-4, the J gene TRBJ1-2, with TRBD1 identical over 7 bases. Germline loops: CDR1 MRHNA, CDR2 SNTAGT. This CDR3 is 13 amino acids long. V was clipped by 6 bases and J by 4 bases; unmatched bases: 5. The CDR3 here is CASSDTGAYGYTF. CDR3 nucleotides: TGTGCCAGCAGCGATACAGGGGCCTATGGCTACACCTTC.

V usage is TRBV11-2 and J usage is TRBJ2-7; possible D gene TRBD2, 5 bases. Germline V gene sequence: CDR1 SGHAT, CDR2 FQNNGV. The ends were cut back, 5 bases at V and 3 bases at J, with 8 bases in the middle. The CDR3 has 12 residues. CDR3 protein: CASSPAGYEQYF. The CDR3 nucleotides are TGTGCCAGCAGCCCCGCGGGCTACGAGCAGTACTTC.

The rearrangement joins TRBV28 to TRBJ2-7, with 9 bases matching TRBD2. CDR1 is MDHEN, CDR2 SYDVKM, per germline. The CDR3 has 17 residues. The V segment lost 0 bases and the J segment 4 bases; nucleotides outside the gene matches: 10. The CDR3 spells CASSLWIGASGKYEQYF. CDR3 DNA: TGTGCCAGCAGTTTATGGATAGGAGCTAGCGGGAAATACGAGCAGTACTTC.

The rearrangement joins TRBV6-1 to TRBJ2-5; 10 bases fit TRBD2. The CDR3 is made up of 15 amino acids. Germline lookup yields CDR1 MNHNS and CDR2 SASEGT. J lost 5 bases, V lost 3 bases, and 6 bases had no gene match. DNA for the CDR3: TGTGCCAGCAGTGATCTAGCGGGAGAGAGGGAGACCCAGTACTTC. Encoded protein: CASSDLAGERETQYF.

The rearrangement links TRBV19 to TRBJ2-3; 8 bases align to TRBD1. This CDR3 has 15 residues. Germline CDR1 and CDR2: LNHDA and SQIVND (reference sequence). V shed 1 base and J 6 bases; nucleotides not matched to a gene: 6. CDR3 sequence (DNA): TGTGCCAGTAGTATAGTTCAGGGGGCCAGTGATACGCAGTATTTT. This sequence encodes CASSIVQGASDTQYF.

The genes are TRBV5-8 and TRBJ2-1, with 13 bases fitting TRBD2. CDR1 is SGHTS, CDR2 YDEGEE, per germline. The trim removed 1 base at V and 7 bases at J, leaving 11 bases unmatched. CDR3 size: 18 residues. The CDR3 loop reads CASSLTLAGGPGGNEQFF. CDR3 coding DNA: TGTGCCAGCAGCTTGACACTAGCGGGAGGGCCAGGTGGGAATGAGCAGTTCTTC.

The CDR3 bases are TGTGCCACCAGTGATTTGTCCGGGACAAAAGAGACCCAGTACTTC. Translating gives CATSDLSGTKETQYF. J is TRBJ2-5 and V is TRBV24-1; tentative D call: TRBD1 (6 bases). Germline assignment: CDR1 KGHDR and CDR2 SFDVKD. Trimming pared 0 bases from V and 3 bases from J, leaving 10 bases between. The CDR3 extends over 15 amino acids.

The rearrangement links TRBV28 to TRBJ1-6, with unresolved D. This CDR3 spans 11 amino acids. The V and J ends lost 6 bases and 11 bases respectively, with 8 bases between them. Per the germline V gene, CDR1 is MDHEN and CDR2 is SYDVKM. The CDR3 is CASRSSPPLHF. As DNA, the CDR3 is TGTGCCAGCAGATCCTCCCCACCCCTCCACTTT.